This T cell receptor (beta chain) was identified during a study of identical twins. This clonotype has at least ten counts. Unique molecular identifiers were in the cDNA, with template-switch universal primer binding. MiXCR, applied by TCRdb to the 5' RACE reads, yields one record per CDR3 protein. This table has roughly 690,000 distinct CDR3 sequences, roughly 6% appearing once. The CDR3 has 17 amino acids. The germline CDR1 and CDR2 sequences are SGDLS and YYNGEE. V lost 1 base to trimming and J lost 4 bases; unmatched junction nucleotides: 12. The gene calls are TRBV9 and TRBJ1-2; 8 bases line up with TRBD1. The sequence derives from a man younger than 35 in good health. Sample: naive T cells sorted from blood. CDR3 nucleotide sequence: TGTGCCAGCAGCGTATCACCCGGGGCAGGGGGCAGCTATGGCTACACCTTC. Residues: CASSVSPGAGGSYGYTF.